A single sample is the source of the 2 T cell receptor beta chains below, sequenced in a study of CD8+ T cells in alopecia areata. Treatment indicated: oral pan-JAK inhibitor, 5-10 mg twice daily. Investigators isolated RNA and reverse transcribed it into cDNA to act as the sequencing template. Only in-frame clones appear in the TCRdb table, and some are missing; sequencing was by immunoSEQ multiplex PCR. The table records over 150,000 clones, 58% of them present only once. The sequences come from CD4+ T cells sorted from blood, collected at week 24, from a patient treated with tofacitinib. The origin of the receptors is a human donor with alopecia areata.

This clone has only a few counts. The rearrangement joins TRBV5-1 to TRBJ2-3, with D possibly TRBD2 on 5 matching bases. The CDR3 has 14 residues. Looked up from germline, CDR1 is SGHRS and CDR2 is YFSETQ. The ends were cut back, 4 bases at V and 2 bases at J, with 11 bases in the middle. CDR3 amino acids: CASSQSGVTDTQYF. Written as DNA, the CDR3 is TGCGCCAGCAGCCAAAGCGGAGTCACAGATACGCAGTATTTT.

The V gene is TRBV29-1, the J gene TRBJ2-1, with 12 nucleotides matching TRBD2. V was pared by 4 bases and J by 9 bases, with 4 bases of the junction left unmatched. The CDR3 is 13 amino acids. Germline V gene sequence: CDR1 SQVTM, CDR2 ANQGSEA. The CDR3 loop reads CSVGTSGVGEQFF. For the CDR3, the DNA is TGCAGCGTTGGGACTAGCGGGGTTGGTGAGCAGTTCTTC.